This entry lists 29 T cell receptor beta chains sequenced from one sample in a study of shared T cell receptors in the human thymus. Here immunoSEQ multiplex PCR was the method, and the copy in TCRdb shows in-frame clones only, minus some. The data hold some 720,000 clones, with more than 75% observed a single time. This same sample was also part of a study on human thymus T cells.

The sample taken for sequencing was thymocytes. The receptors here all came from a boy under two years old with a congenital heart defect.

The chain recombines TRBV19 with TRBJ1-2; 7 positions match TRBD1. Germline V gene lookup returns CDR1 LNHDA and CDR2 SQIVND (reference sequence). CDR3 length: 11 residues. Trimming at V came to 10 bases and at J to 9 bases, leaving 8 bases not matched to a gene. The CDR3 is CATSTGHRYTF. As DNA, the CDR3 is TGTGCCACATCGACAGGGCATCGCTACACCTTC.

The chain carries TRBV5-5 and TRBJ2-3; 7 bases are shared with TRBD1. Looked up from germline, CDR1 is SGHKS and CDR2 is YYEKEE (reference sequence). The V segment lost 4 bases and the J segment 3 bases; nucleotides outside the gene matches: 14. The CDR3 is made up of 17 amino acids. The CDR3 sequence: CASSLIARGLETDTQYF. For the CDR3, the DNA is TGTGCCAGCAGCCTTATAGCAAGGGGGCTTGAGACAGATACGCAGTATTTT.

This clone occurred once. This chain joins TRBV4-3 and TRBJ2-5, with 7 bases aligning to TRBD2. The CDR3 consists of 15 residues. After removal of 4 bases from V and 5 bases from J, the junction contained 10 bases not matched to a gene. Per germline, CDR1 LGHNA and CDR2 YSLEER. CDR3 residues: CASSPQRGYLETQYF. The CDR3 nucleotides read TGCGCCAGCAGCCCCCAGCGGGGATATTTGGAGACCCAGTACTTC.

The chain couples TRBV27 to TRBJ2-1; the D is unclear. Trimming left V 4 bases short and J 3 bases short, with 7 bases between. The germline V gene has CDR1 MNHEY and CDR2 SMNVEV (reference sequence). This CDR3 is 13 amino acids long. The CDR3 DNA reads as TGTGCCAGCAGTTGTTGGAGCTACAATGAGCAGTTCTTC. This gives the protein CASSCWSYNEQFF.

The V gene is TRBV5-4, the J gene TRBJ2-2; a possible D gene is TRBD2 (6 bases). CDR3 length: 16 amino acids. With 3 bases removed from V and 1 base from J, the gap between germline ends came to 13 bases. Germline-derived CDR1 and CDR2 are SGHNT and YYREEE (reference sequence). Here the CDR3 reads CASSSRDSGNTGELFF. The CDR3 coding sequence is TGTGCCAGCAGCTCGCGGGATAGCGGGAACACCGGGGAGCTGTTTTTT.

The V and J genes are TRBV30 and TRBJ2-7, with 9 bases that match TRBD2. The CDR3 spans 17 residues. CDR1 and CDR2 from the germline V gene are GTSNPN and SVGIG (reference sequence). The V segment lost 1 base and the J segment 3 bases; nucleotides outside the gene matches: 13. The CDR3, as DNA: TGTGCCTGGAGTGCCGGGGTCCAGCGGCGGGAGGGCTACGAGCAGTACTTC. Amino acid sequence: CAWSAGVQRREGYEQYF.

The J gene is TRBJ2-7, the V gene TRBV11-2; TRBD1 matches 8 bases. With 4 bases clipped from V and 0 bases from J, the junction kept 14 bases outside the gene matches. Germline CDR1 SGHAT, CDR2 FQNNGV. This CDR3 spans 18 amino acids. DNA for the CDR3: TGTGCCAGCAGCTGCGGCCGACAGGGGACGCTGAGCTCCTACGAGCAGTACTTC. Translation: CASSCGRQGTLSSYEQYF.

The rearrangement uses TRBV29-1 and TRBJ2-1; 9 positions match TRBD2. J lost 16 bases, V lost 2 bases, and 12 bases had no gene match. Per germline, CDR1 SQVTM and CDR2 ANQGSEA. CDR3 length: 13 residues. The CDR3 is CSVETPRAGGRFF. CDR3 DNA sequence: TGCAGCGTTGAAACCCCTAGGGCGGGAGGGCGATTCTTC.

V usage is TRBV11-1 and J usage is TRBJ1-1; D call uncertain. CDR3 length: 15 amino acids. V gave up 5 bases and J gave up 0 bases, with 13 bases separating them. CDR1 is SGHAT, CDR2 FQDESV, per germline (reference sequence). In DNA, the CDR3 is TGTGCCAGCAGCACCCACATATACCTGAACACTGAAGCTTTCTTT. Its translation: CASSTHIYLNTEAFF.

Only one count was recorded for this clone. The genes are TRBV28 and TRBJ1-1; 10 nucleotides agree with TRBD1. This CDR3 has 16 amino acids. V shed 5 bases and J 6 bases; nucleotides not matched to a gene: 12. Germline lookup yields CDR1 MDHEN and CDR2 SYDVKM. The CDR3 DNA is TGTGCCAGCAGTGGGGGGACAGGGGATTGGAGACCTGAAGCTTTCTTT. It is translated as CASSGGTGDWRPEAFF.

V is TRBV5-5 and J is TRBJ1-5; TRBD1 might be the D (6 bases). CDR3 length equals 18 residues. The V gene lost 4 bases and the J gene lost 2 bases, with 22 bases spanning the gap. CDR1 and CDR2 (germline): SGHKS, YYEKEE (reference sequence). The CDR3 DNA is TGTGCCAGCAGCCGATACGGGACACCTGACCAGGGCAATCAGCCCCAGCATTTT. Residues: CASSRYGTPDQGNQPQHF.

CDR3 sequence reads: CASSLGMSSYEQYF. The CDR3 bases are TGTGCCAGCAGCTTAGGCATGAGCTCCTACGAGCAGTACTTC. V is TRBV11-3 and J is TRBJ2-7; no clear D gene. V was clipped by 1 base and J by 0 bases, with 7 bases between them. The CDR3 is made up of 14 amino acids. In germline, CDR1 is SGHNT, CDR2 YENEEA. The variable domain in full, with the rest retrieved from reference TRBV11-3 and TRBJ2-7, is EAGVVQSPRYKIIEKKQPVAFWCNPISGHNTLYWYLQNLGQGPELLIRYENEEAVDDSQLPKDRFSAERLKGVDSTLKIQPAELGDSAVYLCASSLGMSSYEQYFGPGTRLTVT.

The V gene is TRBV12-5, the J gene TRBJ2-5; weak D call: TRBD1 (5 bases). V lost 6 bases to trimming and J lost 1 base, with 21 bases between them. CDR3 size: 17 residues. Germline V gives CDR1 LGHNT, CDR2 FRNRAP. Written as DNA, the CDR3 is TGTGCTAGTGGGATAGCCCCGCCTGGGGCAGGCCAAGAGACCCAGTACTTC. This codes for CASGIAPPGAGQETQYF.

The V gene is TRBV28, the J gene TRBJ2-7; TRBD1 aligns across 11 bases. This CDR3 spans 17 amino acids. The ends lost 2 bases at V and 4 bases at J; junction bases unmatched: 10. Germline-derived CDR1 and CDR2 are MDHEN and SYDVKM. CDR3 region: CASSLSGQGALRYEQYF. The CDR3 DNA sequence: TGTGCCAGCAGTTTAAGCGGACAGGGGGCCTTGAGATACGAGCAGTACTTC.

This sequence joins TRBV14 and TRBJ2-1; TRBD2 aligns across 11 bases. The CDR3 runs 19 residues. Germline CDR1 and CDR2: SGHDN and FVKESK. The trim removed 4 bases at V and 5 bases at J, leaving 16 bases unmatched. Here the CDR3 reads CASSRAWGNSGRGHNEQFF. The DNA for the CDR3 is TGTGCCAGCAGCCGCGCCTGGGGGAATAGCGGGAGGGGGCACAATGAGCAGTTCTTC.

The V call is TRBV30, the J call TRBJ1-1, with D possibly TRBD1 on 6 matching bases. Per germline, CDR1 GTSNPN and CDR2 SVGIG (reference sequence). V lost 0 bases, J lost 1 base, and 12 bases lay in between. This CDR3 comprises 15 residues. The CDR3 DNA is TGTGCCTGGAGTGTACGGGCAGGGGAGAACACTGAAGCTTTCTTT. Translated, it gives CAWSVRAGENTEAFF. The full variable domain, rest sourced from reference TRBV30 and TRBJ1-1, is SQTIHQWPATLVQPVGSPLSLECTVEGTSNPNLYWYRQAAGRGLQLLFYSVGIGQISSEVPQNLSASRPQDRQFILSSKKLLLSDSGFYLCAWSVRAGENTEAFFGQGTRLTVV.

The gene calls are TRBV4-3 and TRBJ2-1, with D perhaps matching TRBD2 (5 bases). V was pared by 2 bases and J by 3 bases, with 23 bases between. The CDR3 length is 19 residues. Germline V gives CDR1 LGHNA, CDR2 YSLEER. CDR3 bases: TGCGCCAGCAGCCAAAGGTCCGCGAGTAGAGGGCCGGACTACAATGAGCAGTTCTTC. Translated, it gives CASSQRSASRGPDYNEQFF.

This rearrangement joins TRBV14 to TRBJ1-1, with a weak D call TRBD1 (5 bases). V was shortened by 4 bases and J by 1 base, with 22 bases between the two germline ends. Germline-derived CDR1 and CDR2 are SGHDN and FVKESK. The CDR3 covers 18 residues. The CDR3 spells CASSPPARRAKSNTEAFF. The CDR3 region has the DNA TGTGCCAGCAGCCCCCCCGCTCGCAGGGCCAAGTCGAACACTGAAGCTTTCTTT.

This sequence joins TRBV11-2 and TRBJ2-3, with D perhaps matching TRBD1 (5 bases). The CDR3 totals 16 residues. Germline V lookup: CDR1 SGHAT, CDR2 FQNNGV. V lost 4 bases and J 0 bases, leaving 14 bases between the germline ends. The DNA for the CDR3 is TGTGCCAGCAGCTCCCCGACAGAATCTAGCACAGATACGCAGTATTTT. Its translation: CASSSPTESSTDTQYF.

With respect to this clone: A junction end diverges from the germline sequence, so it may reflect a read error. In DNA form, the CDR3 reads TGTGCCAGGAGTGAATCCAGGGGGAACACTGAAGCTTTCTTT. Protein product: CARSESRGNTEAFF. J is TRBJ1-1 and V is TRBV25-1, with a tentative D call TRBD1 (6 bases). This CDR3 comprises 14 residues. Germline loops: CDR1 MGHDK, CDR2 SYGVNS.

The CDR3, as DNA: TGTGCCAGCAGTAGTGACCGGGACAGGGACGGCTACACCTTC. Translated: CASSSDRDRDGYTF. V gene TRBV2 combines with J gene TRBJ1-2; 9 nucleotides match TRBD1. This CDR3 has 14 residues. Trimming took 5 bases from V and 8 from J; bases not matched to a gene: 9. Germline values: CDR1 SNHLY, CDR2 FYNNEI.

V usage is TRBV5-1 and J usage is TRBJ2-1, with 9 bases lining up with TRBD1. CDR3 size: 16 residues. In germline, CDR1 is SGHRS, CDR2 YFSETQ. J gave up 7 bases and V 3 bases, and 11 bases lay outside the gene matches. The CDR3 nucleotides are TGCGCCAGCAGCTCCGTGGGACAGGGAGGAGGGAATGAGCAGTTCTTC. It codes for CASSSVGQGGGNEQFF.

V is TRBV6-5 and J is TRBJ1-1; TRBD1 agrees at 8 bases. V shed 4 bases and J 6 bases; nucleotides not matched to a gene: 7. Germline CDR1 and CDR2: MNHEY and SVGAGI. CDR3 length equals 14 residues. CDR3 amino acids: CASSSGQGASEAFF. The CDR3 DNA is TGTGCCAGCAGTTCTGGCCAGGGGGCTTCTGAAGCTTTCTTT.

The chain couples TRBV30 to TRBJ2-1, with 8 bases identical to TRBD2. The V segment lost 1 base and the J segment 1 base; nucleotides outside the gene matches: 9. The CDR3 totals 17 residues. CDR1 is GTSNPN and CDR2 is SVGIG in the germline V gene (reference sequence). The DNA of the CDR3 is TGTGCCTGGAGTGAGGGGAGCGGGAGTCGGTCCTACAATGAGCAGTTCTTC. Translated, it gives CAWSEGSGSRSYNEQFF. The full variable domain, its missing parts supplied by reference TRBV30 and TRBJ2-1, is SQTIHQWPATLVQPVGSPLSLECTVEGTSNPNLYWYRQAAGRGLQLLFYSVGIGQISSEVPQNLSASRPQDRQFILSSKKLLLSDSGFYLCAWSEGSGSRSYNEQFFGPGTRLTVL.

The CDR3: CASSEEGKRYQVEQYF. Here the CDR3 DNA reads TGTGCCAGCAGTGAAGAAGGAAAACGGTACCAGGTCGAGCAGTACTTC. The rearrangement links TRBV2 to TRBJ2-5, with unresolved D. The J call is doubtful: the DNA matches TRBJ2-7 better. There are 16 residues in the CDR3. Germline loops: CDR1 SNHLY, CDR2 FYNNEI.

V and J are TRBV28 and TRBJ1-2; 10 nucleotides agree with TRBD1. This CDR3 is 15 amino acids long. V was clipped by 3 bases and J by 5 bases; unmatched bases: 6. The germline V gene has CDR1 MDHEN and CDR2 SYDVKM. The CDR3 DNA is TGTGCCAGCAGTTTCTCCGGGACAGGGGATTATGGCTACACCTTC. Its translation is CASSFSGTGDYGYTF.

The chain uses TRBV30 and TRBJ1-5, with TRBD1 identical over 10 bases. In germline, CDR1 is GTSNPN, CDR2 SVGIG (reference sequence). V gave up 1 base and J gave up 0 bases; unmatched junction bases: 6. The CDR3 length is 17 residues. CDR3 bases: TGTGCCTGGAGTGAAGGGACAGGGGAGAATAGCAATCAGCCCCAGCATTTT. Translated, it gives CAWSEGTGENSNQPQHF.

This chain links TRBV27 with TRBJ2-7; 11 positions agree with TRBD2. In germline, CDR1 is MNHEY, CDR2 SMNVEV (reference sequence). The CDR3 contains 20 residues. The J segment lost 0 bases and the V segment lost 5 bases, leaving 18 bases of the junction unmatched. As DNA, the CDR3 is TGTGCCAGCAGTCGTACCGGGACACATGTAGCGGGAGGGCCCTCCTACGAGCAGTACTTC. Translating gives CASSRTGTHVAGGPSYEQYF.

The V gene is TRBV27, the J gene TRBJ1-2, with D maybe TRBD1 (5 bases). From germline, CDR1 is MNHEY and CDR2 SMNVEV (reference sequence). There are 14 residues in the CDR3. Trimming removed 4 bases at V and 4 bases at J, with 13 bases between. CDR3 sequence: CASSSHLDSYGYTF. The CDR3 DNA reads as TGTGCCAGCAGTTCCCACCTTGACAGCTATGGCTACACCTTC.